Reported below is one T cell receptor (beta chain). The antigen is not known. This record comes from a study of T-cell reconstitution after alpha-beta-depleted transplantation in children. Whole-study results and caveats: High day-60 TCRbeta diversity in some patients came from surviving recipient T cells and thymic progenitors.

This CDR3 comprises 13 residues. Between the trimmed V and J ends, which lost 1 base and 6 bases, there was a span of 10 bases. The V gene's germline CDR1 is SGHTA and CDR2 FQGNSA. The TCRbeta library incorporated unique molecular identifiers. From the PCR reads, TCRdb called clonotypes with MiXCR, one entry per CDR3 protein. The table lists around 100,000 distinct CDR3 sequences, around 6% of them singletons. The chain joins TRBV7-2 to TRBJ2-7; a weak D match, TRBD1 (6 bases). The input for sequencing was PBMCs, mostly from graft donor cells, taken 60 days after TCRalphabeta/CD19-depleted stem cell transplant. The receptor was isolated from a female patient between 2 and 15 years old who had a stem cell transplant for Fanconi anemia, so the T cells may come from the graft donor. In DNA form, the CDR3 reads TGTGCCAGCAGCTTAGAAACAGGGTTCGAGCAGTACTTC. Its protein is CASSLETGFEQYF.